This TCR beta chain was observed in a study of shared clonotypes between healthy human individuals (dated by TCRdb to about 2020). Background on the whole study: The cohort comprised two women and a few men aged 18 to 49 years. Per donor, three plates each were used for CD4 naive and CD4 memory, two for CD8 naive, and one for CD8 memory. To estimate repertoire size and how much clonotype sharing occurs between individuals, the study deeply sequenced the blood TCR repertoires of 4 to 6 healthy adults. To increase sequencing depth and limit assay-specific biases, TCR repertoire library preparation and sequencing were carried out by different laboratories using diverse techniques. Each donor's leukapheresis produced roughly between roughly 0.85 and 9 billion PBMCs.

Healthy HIV-negative adults with no recently reported acute infections or vaccinations were included as donors. Only Caucasian adults living in Nashville, Tennessee, USA were represented among the donors. Magnetic negative selection was used to enrich CD4+ T cells, after which naive cells were positively selected on CD45RA and the negative fraction became the memory subset. Blood was collected by leukapheresis, and PBMCs were isolated by Ficoll-Histopaque density gradient centrifugation and then cryopreserved in liquid nitrogen vapor phase. Analytical flow cytometry was used to check the purity and quantity of each magnetically sorted T cell population. From each sorted fraction, genomic DNA was isolated and quantified by UV absorbance on a Nanodrop 2000c. Paper-wide results and their limitations: Sampling was restricted to blood, and TCR repertoires in tissues likely differ from the TCR repertoires found in blood. The genetic and exposure-history diversity represented was limited by the small number of donors. Even with the large sequencing depth, rarefaction of the sorted-subset datasets indicated that sequencing was incomplete. Pairwise subsampling led to the expectation that sequencing depth would affect the degree of clonotype sharing among donors. Larger estimated clonotype richness was generally found for naive subsets than for memory subsets. Across four donors, approximately 4.6% of naive CD4, around 3.3% of naive CD8, 2.3% of memory CD4, and 0.4% of memory CD8 clonotypes were shared. Higher generation probabilities were observed for clonotypes shared by all four sorted-subset donors than for non-shared clonotypes.

Reading the germline V gene gives CDR1 LGHNA and CDR2 YSLEER. Trimming takes 8 bases off V and 13 bases off J; junction bases not matched to a gene: 16. The CDR3 holds 14 amino acids from the cysteine to the phenylalanine. Kept here is only the CDR3 DNA, which spans 42 bases and is read in frame from base 1. TCR CDR3 regions were amplified from genomic DNA by multiplex PCR using the deep immunoSEQ assay. Extracted genomic DNA from each cell subset was spread evenly across all wells of several immunoSEQ 96-well plates, with each plate serving as a replicate. Each replicate PCR for sorted subsets received 150 to 250 ng genomic DNA, equal to 28,000 or so T cell genomes. Purified libraries were quantified with a Qubit 3.0 fluorometer, sized on a Bioanalyzer 2100, and re-quantified with the KAPA Library Quantification kit. Every immunoSEQ 96-well plate was sequenced on a separate single-read 150-cycle Illumina NextSeq 550 flow cell. Per the source publication's procedure: Because the immunoSEQ output included only junctional sequences and no quality scores, the filtering could not be the same as the filtering used for full-length reads. To assign V/J genes and CDR3, sequences were annotated using PyIR, a Python wrapper for IgBLAST v1.9, with IMGT germline references. Reads with weak V/J assignments (E-value above 1e-6), missing CDR3, stop codons, out-of-frame junctions, or ambiguous translated residues were removed. V3J clonotypes were defined by identical inferred V gene, J gene, and CDR3 amino acid sequence. To compute the percentage overlap between repertoires, the number of shared unique clonotypes was divided by the size of the smaller repertoire. RTK rarefaction, the Chao1 estimator, and Recon v2.1 estimates of unobserved clonotypes were used to assess repertoire richness. OLGA was used to compute generation probabilities for all TCRbeta clonotypes that the gDNA method yielded from a few donors. In its TCRdb copy, this immuneACCESS table keeps in-frame sequences only and misses some clones. Where compared with another copy, unresolved V genes explain less than half of these, and the others have no known cause. V and J calls plus clone size are reproduced from that table; the DNA served to infer D and trimming. The sample includes 900,000 to 1,200,000 clones, with about four fifths observed a single time. The ten largest clones capture 0.55% to 0.7% of the sample.

Comment on this clone: Its antigen is not yet known. Base qualities are not recorded, but no much larger clone differs from it by a single base.

The receptor's source is a young man in good health. Some clones in this sample may be carry-over from other donors' samples. The V and J segments used are TRBV4-3 and TRBJ2-1, with 8 bases matching TRBD1. The specimen sequenced was memory CD4+ T cells from PBMCs. The sample's cell subset or site label, in plain terms: CD45RA-negative fraction. DNA sequence: TGCGCCAGCCGACCTTCAGGGGGCATAGCTCGTCAGTTCTTC. This is translated as CASRPSGGIARQFF.